This T cell receptor beta chain stems from a study of cytomegalovirus exposure and HLA in healthy donors. TCRdb's table, derived via immunoSEQ multiplex PCR, lists solely in-frame clones and lacks some. The sample records about 190,000 clones, about 86% being singletons. This CDR3 is 14 amino acids long. Between the trimmed V and J ends, which lost 10 bases and 4 bases, there was a span of 20 bases. The germline gives CDR1 MGHDK, CDR2 SYGVNS. Study-wide results and limits: The classifier was said to identify cytomegalovirus status with high specificity and sensitivity. The study recorded some 160 TCR beta chains that were cytomegalovirus-associated. Specificity of a few CMV-associated chains for CMV antigens was verified in vitro.

Note on this clone: Its antigen is currently unknown.

The sequence was collected from a woman between 18 and 29 years old in good health and CMV-seropositive. The sample taken for sequencing was PBMCs. V is TRBV25-1 and J is TRBJ2-7; TRBD1 is a possible D gene (6 bases). The CDR3 coding sequence is TGTGCCATAGTAGGACAGCCGAAGGGGTACGAGCAGTACTTC. It encodes CAIVGQPKGYEQYF.